The rows below give T cell receptor beta chains drawn from one sample of a study of blood T cell repertoires in COVID-19. Data came from immunoSEQ multiplex PCR; TCRdb stores just in-frame clones and leaves some out. The sample holds a few hundred thousand clones, roughly 83% seen once. Sequences were obtained from peripheral blood. All receptors derive from a woman aged 45-65 years with acute or convalescent COVID-19. CDR3s include the opening cysteine and the closing phenylalanine or tryptophan. The D gene is left open where the match is weak. Size values are once, few and many counts, or a class for expanded clones, and some rows have none.

clone_size j_call d_call v_call cdr3_aa cdr3_nt
NA TRBJ1-1 NA TRBV7-9 CASSVPGHENTEAFF TGTGCCAGCAGCGTACCGGGACACGAGAACACTGAAGCTTTCTTT
NA TRBJ2-1 NA TRBV24-1 CATSDSLANEQFF TGTGCCACCAGTGATTCGCTAGCGAATGAGCAGTTCTTC
NA TRBJ1-2 TRBD1 TRBV3-1/TRBV3-2 CASSRAGTAHYGYTF TGTGCCAGCAGCCGAGCCGGGACAGCGCACTATGGCTACACCTTC
NA TRBJ1-2 NA TRBV19 CASKRSQNLNTGYTF TGTGCCAGTAAACGATCACAGAACCTTAACACTGGCTACACCTTC
NA TRBJ2-3 TRBD2 TRBV5-1 CASSLFGAGAVDTQYF TGCGCCAGCAGCTTATTTGGTGCGGGAGCGGTAGATACGCAGTATTTT
NA TRBJ2-3 TRBD2 TRBV11-2 CASSLGRGGRGADTQYF TGTGCCAGCAGCTTAGGTCGTGGCGGGAGAGGGGCAGATACGCAGTATTTT
NA TRBJ2-2 TRBD2 TRBV6-6 CASRLAGGVGELFF TGTGCCAGCCGGCTAGCGGGAGGTGTCGGGGAGCTGTTTTTT
NA TRBJ1-2 NA TRBV28 CATPGVVYGYTF TGTGCCACCCCGGGGGTGGTTTATGGCTACACCTTC
NA TRBJ2-3 NA TRBV19 CASSIEGRTSTDTQYF TGTGCCAGTAGTATAGAGGGTCGGACTAGCACAGATACGCAGTATTTT
NA TRBJ2-7 NA TRBV18 CASSQTGNSYEQYF TGTGCCAGCTCCCAGACAGGTAATTCCTACGAGCAGTACTTC
once TRBJ1-4 NA TRBV6-6 CASKQPTNEKLFF TGTGCCAGCAAACAACCAACTAATGAAAAACTGTTTTTT
NA TRBJ2-1 TRBD2 TRBV19 CASSNRLAGSNNEQFF TGTGCCAGTAGTAATAGACTAGCGGGAAGTAACAATGAGCAGTTCTTC
NA TRBJ2-7 TRBD2 TRBV5-1 CASSLEASGYYEQYF TGCGCCAGCAGCTTGGAAGCTAGCGGATACTACGAGCAGTACTTC
NA TRBJ1-3 NA TRBV25-1 CASSVPHRISGNTIYF TGTGCCAGCAGTGTCCCCCACAGGATCTCTGGAAACACCATATATTTT
NA TRBJ1-6 NA TRBV7-3 CASSLEGLGSPLHF TGTGCCAGCAGCTTAGAGGGCTTAGGCTCACCCCTCCACTTT
NA TRBJ1-1 TRBD1 TRBV5-1 CASSLFGTGSTEAFF TGCGCCAGCAGCTTGTTTGGGACAGGGAGCACTGAAGCTTTCTTT
NA TRBJ2-5 TRBD1 TRBV25-1 CASSEWQGAGETQYF TGTGCCAGCAGTGAATGGCAGGGGGCAGGGGAGACCCAGTACTTC
few TRBJ1-4 NA TRBV4-1 CASSHEYTGPRTNEKLFF TGCGCCAGCAGCCATGAGTATACAGGGCCGCGAACTAATGAAAAACTGTTTTTT
NA TRBJ2-3 NA TRBV27 CASSLIQGTDTQYF TGTGCCAGCAGTTTGATTCAGGGCACAGATACGCAGTATTTT
NA TRBJ2-1 TRBD2 TRBV4-3 CASSQVGTSGSSEQFF TGCGCCAGCAGCCAAGTGGGGACTAGCGGGAGTTCTGAGCAGTTCTTC
NA TRBJ1-4 NA TRBV6-1 CASSEARQGLEKLFF TGTGCCAGCAGTGAAGCCCGCCAGGGACTTGAAAAACTGTTTTTT
NA TRBJ2-1 TRBD2 TRBV9 CASSVEGGRFYNEQFF TGTGCCAGCAGCGTAGAAGGCGGGAGATTCTACAATGAGCAGTTCTTC
NA TRBJ1-1 NA TRBV5-6 CASSPSATYRAEAFF TGTGCCAGCAGCCCCAGTGCCACCTATCGGGCTGAAGCTTTCTTT
few TRBJ1-5 NA TRBV19 CASSITGIGNQPQHF TGTGCCAGTAGTATCACAGGGATAGGGAATCAGCCCCAGCATTTT
NA TRBJ1-1 NA TRBV7-9 CASSLNVGWAANTEAFF TGTGCCAGCAGCTTAAATGTTGGATGGGCAGCGAACACTGAAGCTTTCTTT
once TRBJ2-2 TRBD2 TRBV5-1 CASSLDGRASGELFF TGCGCCAGCAGCTTGGACGGGAGGGCCTCCGGGGAGCTGTTTTTT
once TRBJ1-4 TRBD1 TRBV9 CASSEGQGGEKLFF TGTGCCAGCAGCGAGGGACAGGGCGGTGAAAAACTGTTTTTT
NA TRBJ2-1 TRBD2 TRBV5-1 CASSTVAGGPSYNEQFF TGCGCCAGCAGCACCGTAGCGGGAGGGCCTTCCTACAATGAGCAGTTCTTC
NA TRBJ2-6 NA TRBV10-3 CASRHPGGLGANVLTF TGTGCCAGCCGACATCCGGGGGGCCTGGGCGCCAACGTCCTGACTTTC
NA TRBJ2-5 NA TRBV5-1 CASSSYGTPQETQYF TGCGCCAGCAGCTCATACGGGACTCCTCAAGAGACCCAGTACTTC
NA TRBJ2-1 NA TRBV27 CASRRSSYNEQFF TGTGCCAGCAGGCGGAGCTCCTACAATGAGCAGTTCTTC
NA TRBJ2-1 TRBD2 TRBV7-8 CASSLGLAGWNEQFF TGTGCCAGCAGCTTAGGGCTAGCGGGATGGAATGAGCAGTTCTTC
NA TRBJ2-1 NA TRBV6-1 CASSEDGRGSYNEQFF TGTGCCAGCAGTGAAGATGGCAGGGGCTCCTACAATGAGCAGTTCTTC
NA TRBJ1-2 NA TRBV6-6 CASSYSMGANYGYTF TGTGCCAGCAGTTACTCGATGGGGGCAAACTATGGCTACACCTTC
once TRBJ2-7 TRBD1 TRBV28 CASSLWNRGHEQYF TGTGCCAGCAGTTTATGGAACAGGGGCCACGAGCAGTACTTC
once TRBJ1-3 NA TRBV25-1 CASSSSRSGNTIYF TGTGCCAGCAGTTCCTCCCGTTCTGGAAACACCATATATTTT
NA TRBJ2-7 TRBD2 TRBV3-1/TRBV3-2 CASTDTSGKFGQYF TGTGCCAGCACGGATACTAGCGGGAAATTTGGCCAGTACTTC
NA TRBJ2-3 TRBD2 TRBV7-8 CASSPGGLAGGWTQYF TGTGCCAGCAGCCCCGGGGGGCTAGCGGGAGGGTGGACGCAGTATTTT
once TRBJ2-5 TRBD2 TRBV5-1 CASTPLGLYQETQYF TGCGCCAGCACCCCTTTGGGACTATATCAAGAGACCCAGTACTTC
NA TRBJ1-3 NA TRBV5-3 CARSLSRDRNTIYF TGTGCCAGAAGCTTGTCTAGGGACAGAAACACCATATATTTT
NA TRBJ1-5 NA TRBV24-1 CATSDGEDQPQHF TGTGCCACCAGCGATGGGGAGGATCAGCCCCAGCATTTT
NA TRBJ2-7 TRBD2 TRBV5-1 CASSLAGLAGYEQYF TGCGCCAGCAGCTTGGCCGGGCTAGCGGGCTACGAGCAGTACTTC
NA TRBJ1-3 TRBD1 TRBV5-5 CASSWGQTSGNTIYF TGTGCCAGCAGCTGGGGACAGACCTCTGGAAACACCATATATTTT
NA TRBJ2-6 NA TRBV3-1/TRBV3-2 CASSQQGSGANVLTF TGTGCCAGCAGCCAGCAGGGGTCTGGGGCCAACGTCCTGACTTTC
NA TRBJ2-1 TRBD1 TRBV30 CAGTGSGNEQFF TGTGCCGGGACAGGGTCTGGCAATGAGCAGTTCTTC
NA TRBJ2-7 NA TRBV20-1 CTASWTDNYEQYF TGCACCGCTAGTTGGACAGACAACTACGAGCAGTACTTC
NA TRBJ1-6 NA TRBV12-3/TRBV12-4 CASSKSATPTLHF TGTGCCAGCAGCAAATCTGCAACACCCACCCTCCACTTT
NA TRBJ2-7 TRBD2 TRBV4-2 CASSRATSGVSYEQYF TGTGCCAGCAGCCGCGCGACTAGCGGGGTCTCCTACGAGCAGTACTTC
once TRBJ1-2 TRBD1 TRBV7-2 CASSTNSGTGGYGYTF TGTGCCAGCAGCACCAATTCCGGGACAGGGGGCTATGGCTACACCTTC
NA TRBJ2-2 NA TRBV7-2 CASSYRTGELFF TGTGCCAGCAGTTACCGGACCGGGGAGCTGTTTTTT
NA TRBJ2-3 NA TRBV6-2/TRBV6-3 CASSSPGLTTGDTQYF TGTGCCAGCAGTAGCCCGGGACTCACTACAGGAGATACGCAGTATTTT
NA TRBJ2-6 NA TRBV3-1/TRBV3-2 CASSPGSSGANVLTF TGTGCCAGCAGCCCCGGGAGCTCTGGGGCCAACGTCCTGACTTTC
once TRBJ1-3 NA TRBV28 CASSLSSQVHSGNTIYF TGTGCCAGCAGTTTATCAAGTCAGGTACACTCTGGAAACACCATATATTTT
NA TRBJ2-1 NA TRBV5-1 CASSLVSFRDNEQFF TGCGCCAGCAGCTTGGTTTCCTTTCGCGACAATGAGCAGTTCTTC
NA TRBJ2-7 NA TRBV29-1 CSVAGGTDSYEQYF TGCAGCGTTGCCGGCGGGACTGACTCCTACGAGCAGTACTTC
NA TRBJ2-5 TRBD2 TRBV9 CASSVGGVAGGLRETQYF TGTGCCAGCAGCGTAGGTGGGGTAGCGGGAGGGCTGAGGGAGACCCAGTACTTC
NA TRBJ1-5 NA TRBV18 CASSSYSNQPQHF TGTGCCAGCTCCAGTTATAGCAATCAGCCCCAGCATTTT
NA TRBJ1-4 NA TRBV4-2 CASSTLDLTAEKLFF TGTGCCAGCAGCACGTTGGACCTGACAGCTGAAAAACTGTTTTTT